This TCR beta chain was captured in a study of blood T cell repertoires in COVID-19. Germline CDR1 MNHEY, CDR2 SVGAGI. Trimming cost V 6 bases and J 4 bases, with 15 bases left between them. This CDR3 region has 14 residues. Profiling relied on immunoSEQ multiplex PCR, and the TCRdb table lists in-frame clones only, not all of them. There are around 250,000 clones in the sample; 80% to 90% occur only once, and under 2.5% lies in the top ten. This clone was recorded once. Everyone who took part was roughly 18 to 89 years old, and they came from roughly 25 US areas. The receptor was isolated from a woman between 50 and 59 years old who had recovered from COVID-19. Specimen: PBMCs or T cells enriched from blood (not recorded which). The chain links TRBV6-5 to TRBJ1-2; tentative D call: TRBD1 (6 bases). The CDR3 coding sequence is TGTGCCAGCAGGCAAAAAACAGGGATCTATGGCTACACCTTC. It codes for CASRQKTGIYGYTF.